These 26 T cell receptor beta chains were all obtained from the same sample, sequenced in a study of response to subunit inactivated influenza vaccine. TCRdb re-called the RT-PCR reads with MiXCR, one entry per CDR3 protein. The sample contains about 650,000 distinct CDR3 sequences, 11% to 15% of which appear only once. The sample in question was PBMCs from blood, obtained around 15 days before vaccination. The receptors originated from a man aged 45 to 65 who received an inactivated influenza vaccine.

V gene TRBV20-1 combines with J gene TRBJ1-1; D gene uncertain. Per germline, CDR1 DFQATT and CDR2 SNEGSKA (reference sequence). Trimming took off 0 bases at V and 1 base at J, with 6 bases between the two ends. The CDR3 sequence is 13 residues long. The CDR3 DNA sequence: TGCAGTGCTAGAGATAACCCGAACACTGAAGCTTTCTTT. Amino acid sequence: CSARDNPNTEAFF.

The genes are TRBV29-1 and TRBJ2-3; no clear D. CDR1 and CDR2 (germline): SQVTM, ANQGSEA. V was clipped by 6 bases and J by 0 bases, with 7 bases between them. This CDR3 spans 12 amino acids. The CDR3 is CSVHTSTDTQYF. The CDR3 DNA follows: TGCAGCGTGCATACTAGCACAGATACGCAGTATTTT.

This clonotype is medium-sized. The chain joins TRBV7-6 to TRBJ2-2; a possible D gene is TRBD2 (6 bases). In germline, CDR1 is SGHVS, CDR2 FNYEAQ. Trimming cost V 0 bases and J 0 bases, with 14 bases left between them. The CDR3 runs 18 residues. The CDR3 bases are TGTGCCAGCAGCTTAGCGGGTTTTGGCGGGGCGAACACCGGGGAGCTGTTTTTT. It codes for CASSLAGFGGANTGELFF.

This clonotype was counted between two and nine times. This chain links TRBV6-5 with TRBJ2-6; 10 nucleotides align to TRBD1. CDR1 and CDR2 (germline): MNHEY, SVGAGI. J gave up 2 bases and V 2 bases, and 9 bases lay outside the gene matches. The CDR3 spans 19 residues. Here the CDR3 DNA reads TGTGCCAGCAGTTACGTGGGGACAGGGGCCCCACCTGGGGCCAACGTCCTGACTTTC. The encoded protein is CASSYVGTGAPPGANVLTF.

This clonotype appeared a few times. The V and J genes are TRBV7-6 and TRBJ1-6; 8 nucleotides line up with TRBD1. The V and J ends lost 2 bases and 10 bases, in that order; junction bases with no gene match: 7. The V gene's germline CDR1 is SGHVS and CDR2 FNYEAQ. The CDR3 covers 15 residues. CDR3 sequence: CASSLTRTGNSPLHF. The CDR3 nucleotides read TGTGCCAGCAGCTTAACTCGGACAGGGAACTCACCCCTCCACTTT.

This clonotype was detected ten times or more. V is TRBV5-1 and J is TRBJ2-6; D uncertain. The CDR3 runs to 13 residues. Germline V gene lookup returns CDR1 SGHRS and CDR2 YFSETQ. The V end lost 5 bases, the J end lost 4 bases, and 7 bases lay between the germline ends. The CDR3 DNA is TGCGCCAGCAGGGAAATAGGGGCCAACGTCCTGACTTTC. This encodes CASREIGANVLTF.

The CDR3 nucleotides are TGCGCCAGCAGCAGGGAGGACCTGGACACCGGGGAGCTGTTTTTT. Translating gives CASSREDLDTGELFF. The rearrangement uses TRBV5-1 and TRBJ2-2; a possible D gene is TRBD2 (6 bases). With 4 bases removed from V and 3 bases from J, the gap between germline ends came to 13 bases. CDR3 size: 15 residues. Germline CDR1 SGHRS, CDR2 YFSETQ.

This clonotype turned up a few times. CDR3 nucleotide sequence: TGCAGTAAGCGGGGTAGCTCCTACGAGCAGTACTTC. It yields the protein CSKRGSSYEQYF. The gene calls are TRBV20-1 and TRBJ2-7; 7 bases align to TRBD2. The CDR3 runs to 12 residues. Looked up from germline, CDR1 is DFQATT and CDR2 is SNEGSKA (reference sequence). The junction had 4 bases not matched to a gene; V was cut back by 8 bases and J by 0 bases.

The chain recombines TRBV14 with TRBJ1-1; TRBD1 matches 9 bases. The CDR3 is made up of 14 amino acids. The germline gives CDR1 SGHDN, CDR2 FVKESK. V lost 3 bases to trimming and J lost 6 bases; unmatched junction nucleotides: 5. In DNA form, the CDR3 reads TGTGCCAGCAGCCAGGTGGGACAGGGCCCTGAAGCTTTCTTT. Translation: CASSQVGQGPEAFF.

There are many counts of this clonotype. Sequence at one end of the junction differs from germline and may be a read error. V is TRBV5-1 and J is TRBJ2-2; D unresolved. CDR1 and CDR2 from the germline V gene are SGHRS and YFSETQ. The CDR3 has 13 residues. CDR3 protein: CASSFRSTGELFF. The CDR3 coding sequence is TGTGCCAGCAGCTTCAGAAGCACCGGGGAGCTGTTTTTT.

In this sample, this clonotype turned up a few times. The V call is TRBV4-2, the J call TRBJ1-2; D is unresolved. The CDR3 consists of 15 residues. The germline CDR1 and CDR2 sequences are LGHNA and YNFKEQ. The ends were cut back, 5 bases at V and 1 base at J, with 14 bases in the middle. Written as DNA, the CDR3 is TGTGCCAGCAGCTATTCTACCGGGAGTAACTATGGCTACACCTTC. This translates into CASSYSTGSNYGYTF.

The CDR3: CASSLQGQKNIQYF. CDR3 DNA: TGTGCCAGCAGCTTACAGGGACAGAAAAACATTCAGTACTTC. This chain joins TRBV7-9 and TRBJ2-4; the match to TRBD1 covers 7 bases. Trimming took 2 bases from V and 4 from J; bases not matched to a gene: 2. CDR3 length: 14 residues. Germline values: CDR1 SEHNR, CDR2 FQNEAQ (reference sequence).

As to this clonotype: At one boundary the junction diverges from the germline segment, which might be a read error. The chain is built from TRBV7-2 and TRBJ1-4; D unresolved. CDR1 SGHTA and CDR2 FQGNSA come from the germline V gene. This CDR3 spans 15 amino acids. CDR3 nucleotide sequence: TGTGCCAGCAGCCGAGGCAGCGATCTTAATGAAAAACTGCTTTTT. Protein sequence: CASSRGSDLNEKLLF.

Concerning this clonotype: Just one base apart from a much larger clone, this may be a read error. The genes are TRBV15 and TRBJ2-7; D perhaps matches TRBD1 (5 bases). The CDR3 extends over 14 amino acids. The germline V gene has CDR1 LNHNV and CDR2 YYDKDF (reference sequence). The V gene lost 3 bases and the J gene lost 4 bases, with 13 bases spanning the gap. Here the CDR3 reads CATSSATVSYEQYF. The CDR3 DNA reads TGTGCCACCAGCAGTGCGACAGTGTCTTACGAGCAGTACTTC.

The DNA of the CDR3 is TGTGCCAGCACCTCATTTCATAAACAGGGAATGGAGGGTAATGAAAAACTGTTTTTT. Translation: CASTSFHKQGMEGNEKLFF. The V gene is TRBV2, the J gene TRBJ1-4; perhaps TRBD1 as D (6 bases). The CDR3 is 19 residues long. Germline V CDR1 and CDR2: SNHLY, FYNNEI. V lost 7 bases to trimming and J lost 4 bases, with 28 bases between them.

This clonotype was picked up many times. The rearrangement joins TRBV6-2 or TRBV6-3 to TRBJ2-7, with 10 positions matching TRBD2. There are 14 residues in the CDR3. With V trimmed by 5 bases and J by 2 bases, 3 bases remained unmatched. Germline CDR1 reads MNHEY; CDR2 reads SVGEGT. The chain's CDR3 is CASSRTSGPYEQYF. CDR3 in DNA: TGTGCCAGCAGTCGGACTAGCGGTCCCTACGAGCAGTACTTC.

This clonotype has more than one count but fewer than ten. The V gene is TRBV7-7, the J gene TRBJ2-5; D is tentatively TRBD1 or TRBD2 (5 bases each). This CDR3 has 14 residues. Trimming cost V 4 bases and J 8 bases, with 17 bases left between them. CDR1 and CDR2 (germline): SSHAT, FNYEAQ (reference sequence). In DNA, the CDR3 is TGTGCCAGCAGCTCCAGGGACGGGGCTGATACCCAGTACTTC. Its protein is CASSSRDGADTQYF.

This clonotype was found a few times. The chain has TRBV6-2 or TRBV6-3 and TRBJ2-7, with a possible D match to TRBD2 (6 bases). The CDR3 is made up of 16 amino acids. V dropped 2 bases and J dropped 0 bases, with 14 bases sitting between them. Germline V CDR1 and CDR2: MNHEY, SVGEGT. CDR3 protein: CASSYAVGRFSYEQYF. The CDR3 DNA is TGTGCCAGCAGTTACGCGGTGGGGAGGTTCTCCTACGAGCAGTACTTC.

This clonotype showed up just a few times. The J gene is TRBJ1-1, the V gene TRBV28; 9 bases map to TRBD1. The germline gives CDR1 MDHEN, CDR2 SYDVKM. V trimming: 5 bases; J trimming: 4 bases; junction bases outside the gene matches: 8. The CDR3 sequence is 15 residues long. The CDR3 nucleotides read TGTGCCAGCAGTCCACAGGGGGCCCCAGGCACTGAAGCTTTCTTT. Encoded protein: CASSPQGAPGTEAFF.

This clonotype was counted many times. The V call is TRBV12-3 or TRBV12-4, the J call TRBJ2-2; a weak D match, TRBD2 (5 bases). CDR3 size: 12 residues. Trimming cost V 9 bases and J 5 bases, with 10 bases left between them. The CDR3: CASIRGTGELFF. The CDR3 DNA is TGTGCCAGTATAAGAGGGACCGGGGAGCTGTTTTTT.

This clonotype occurred a few times. The rearrangement joins TRBV4-1 to TRBJ2-5, with 10 bases fitting TRBD2. The V gene end was trimmed by 4 bases and the J gene end by 5 bases; junction bases not matched to a gene: 7. Germline lookup yields CDR1 MGHRA and CDR2 YSYEKL. The CDR3 loop spans 15 amino acids. The CDR3 spells CASSLQAGGPETQYF. The CDR3 region has the DNA TGCGCCAGCAGCCTCCAAGCGGGGGGGCCGGAGACCCAGTACTTC.

This clonotype appeared a few times. V gene TRBV20-1 combines with J gene TRBJ2-7; TRBD1 might be the D (5 bases). V was shortened by 8 bases and J by 3 bases, with 11 bases between the two germline ends. Germline CDR1 and CDR2: DFQATT and SNEGSKA (reference sequence). The CDR3 extends over 11 amino acids. CDR3 nucleotides: TGCAGTATGGACAAAGGCTACGAGCAGTACTTC. It is translated as CSMDKGYEQYF.

A few counts support this clonotype. CDR3 residues: CASSLELAGGDFNEQFF. The CDR3 DNA sequence: TGTGCCAGCAGTTTAGAACTAGCGGGAGGGGATTTCAATGAGCAGTTCTTC. This chain uses TRBV28 with TRBJ2-1, with 13 bases fitting TRBD2. The germline CDR1 and CDR2 sequences are MDHEN and SYDVKM. V shed 2 bases and J 6 bases; nucleotides not matched to a gene: 7. CDR3 length: 17 residues.

The count of this clonotype is one. The genes are TRBV9 and TRBJ1-2; a weak D match, TRBD1 (6 bases). Trimming took 3 bases from V and 3 from J, leaving 12 bases between them. This CDR3 has 14 residues. CDR1 and CDR2 (germline): SGDLS, YYNGEE. CDR3 bases: TGTGCCAGCAGCGCTCCTTCAGGGGACTATGGCTACACCTTC. Encoded protein: CASSAPSGDYGYTF.

This clonotype occurred a few times. The genes are TRBV6-2 or TRBV6-3 and TRBJ2-7, with 7 bases aligning to TRBD2. This CDR3 is 15 amino acids long. Germline V gene data show CDR1 as MNHEY and CDR2 as SVGEGT. The junction had 8 bases not matched to a gene; V was cut back by 6 bases and J by 0 bases. For the CDR3, the DNA is TGTGCCAGCAGCATAACTAGCGCGATCTCCTACGAGCAGTACTTC. Translated, it gives CASSITSAISYEQYF.

This clonotype was seen repeatedly, ten times or more. The genes are TRBV28 and TRBJ1-3; TRBD1 might be the D (6 bases). CDR3 length equals 14 residues. V was clipped by 7 bases and J by 6 bases, with 16 bases between them. Per germline, CDR1 MDHEN and CDR2 SYDVKM. This CDR3 is CASKTRQALNTIYF. In DNA form, the CDR3 reads TGTGCCAGCAAAACCCGACAGGCTCTAAACACCATATATTTT.